These 20 T cell receptor beta chains came from one sample sequenced in a study of T cells in Graves' hyperthyroidism and ophthalmopathy. The investigators amplified TCR beta CDR3 regions from RNA transcripts. Using the HTBI primer set, a first-round RT-PCR was run on the TCR CDR3. TCRdb independently ran MiXCR on the multiplex PCR reads; one entry per CDR3 protein. This sample has about 640,000 distinct CDR3 sequences; around 21% occur once, and the top ten carry roughly a third. Sequencing used blood. All receptors come from a young man with Graves' ophthalmopathy.

V usage is TRBV7-9 and J usage is TRBJ1-1; no reliable D call. V shed 1 base and J shed 2 bases, with 11 bases lying between them. The germline V gene has CDR1 SEHNR and CDR2 FQNEAQ (reference sequence). CDR3 length: 15 residues. The CDR3 coding sequence is TGTGCCAGCAGCTTAGTAGGTTACGGCAACACTGAAGCTTTCTTT. Protein: CASSLVGYGNTEAFF.

This clonotype was detected many times. V and J are TRBV12-3 or TRBV12-4 and TRBJ2-7; TRBD2 agrees at 12 bases. Unmatched junction bases numbered 10, after V lost 5 bases and J lost 2 bases. The CDR3 is 17 residues long. CDR3 sequence: CASSPRLAGDGTYEQYF. The CDR3 region has the DNA TGTGCCAGCAGTCCCCGACTAGCGGGAGACGGGACCTACGAGCAGTACTTC.

The CDR3 DNA follows: TGTGCCAGCAGCGTGGGACCCCACTACGAGCAGTACTTC. Protein sequence: CASSVGPHYEQYF. V is TRBV7-6 and J is TRBJ2-7; D may correspond to TRBD1 or TRBD2 (5 bases each). Germline assignment: CDR1 SGHVS and CDR2 FNYEAQ. This CDR3 has 13 amino acids. V lost 5 bases and J 3 bases, leaving 11 bases between the germline ends.

This clonotype appeared a few times. The chain combines TRBV19 with TRBJ1-5, with a weak D call TRBD1 (5 bases). CDR3 length: 13 amino acids. Germline CDR1 and CDR2: LNHDA and SQIVND (reference sequence). V was cut by 3 bases and J by 7 bases, with 10 bases left in between. In nucleotides, the CDR3 is TGTGCCAGTAGTATGGGGGTCAGGCAGCCCCAGCATTTT. This codes for CASSMGVRQPQHF.

The rearrangement uses TRBV19 and TRBJ2-1; D remains unclear. The germline V gene encodes CDR1 LNHDA and CDR2 SQIVND (reference sequence). Trimming took 7 bases from V and 2 from J, leaving 12 bases between them. The CDR3 runs to 14 residues. This CDR3 is CASNPAMTYNEQFF. The CDR3 coding sequence is TGTGCCAGTAACCCCGCGATGACCTACAATGAGCAGTTCTTC. The full variable domain, in which reference TRBV19 and TRBJ2-1 provide the parts outside the CDR3, is DGGITQSPKYLFRKEGQNVTLSCEQNLNHDAMYWYRQDPGQGLRLIYYSQIVNDFQKGDIAEGYSVSREKKESFPLTVTSAQKNPTAFYLCASNPAMTYNEQFFGPGTRLTVL.

The chain recombines TRBV14 with TRBJ2-7, with 9 bases that match TRBD1. Germline loops: CDR1 SGHDN, CDR2 FVKESK. The V and J ends lost 8 bases and 3 bases, in that order; junction bases with no gene match: 8. This CDR3 has 14 residues. The CDR3 loop is CASGTGHGIYEQYF. DNA of the CDR3: TGTGCCAGCGGGACAGGGCACGGTATCTACGAGCAGTACTTC.

Of note for this clonotype: This may stem from a read error, because a much larger clone lies one nucleotide away. This chain connects TRBV3-1 to TRBJ1-5; tentatively, D is TRBD1 (5 bases). In germline, CDR1 is LGHDT, CDR2 YNNKEL (reference sequence). The CDR3 is made up of 15 amino acids. The CDR3 nucleotides read TGTGCCAGCAGCCAAGGGGGACCGTTCAATCAGTCCCAGCATTTT. This translates into CASSQGGPFNQSQHF.

V gene TRBV19 combines with J gene TRBJ1-1; 8 bases align to TRBD1. Germline assignment: CDR1 LNHDA and CDR2 SQIVND (reference sequence). This CDR3 contains 16 residues. After removal of 6 bases from V and 1 base from J, the junction contained 10 bases not matched to a gene. The CDR3 nucleotides are TGTGCCAGTAGACCGACAGGGGACGGCGGGAACACTGAAGCTTTCTTT. Its translation: CASRPTGDGGNTEAFF.

This sequence joins TRBV9 and TRBJ2-2; D may correspond to TRBD1 or TRBD2 (5 bases each). The CDR3 totals 14 residues. CDR1 SGDLS and CDR2 YYNGEE come from the germline V gene. Deletions cut 0 bases from V and 4 bases from J, with 7 bases between. This chain's CDR3 is CASSVVGTTGELFF. CDR3 DNA: TGTGCCAGCAGCGTAGTAGGGACCACCGGGGAGCTGTTTTTT.

The gene calls are TRBV20-1 and TRBJ1-2, with D unclear. The ends were cut back, 6 bases at V and 3 bases at J, with 17 bases in the middle. The CDR3 has 14 residues. Per germline, CDR1 DFQATT and CDR2 SNEGSKA (reference sequence). In DNA, the CDR3 is TGCAGTGCCGAACCGGTGACAATTTACTATGGCTACACCTTC. Its translation is CSAEPVTIYYGYTF.

The V call is TRBV2, the J call TRBJ2-2, with TRBD1 matching over 7 bases. This CDR3 is built from 14 residues. Unmatched junction bases numbered 7, after V lost 8 bases and J lost 4 bases. The germline gives CDR1 SNHLY, CDR2 FYNNEI. The CDR3 nucleotides read TGTGCCAGCCGAAGGGACAGTTCCACCGGGGAGCTGTTTTTT. As protein: CASRRDSSTGELFF.

This clonotype was seen a few times. This chain connects TRBV28 to TRBJ1-5; 8 bases are shared with TRBD1. The CDR3 is 14 amino acids. The V gene's germline CDR1 is MDHEN and CDR2 SYDVKM. V lost 6 bases, J lost 7 bases, and 8 bases stayed unmatched. CDR3 sequence (DNA): TGTGCCAGCAGCATCGGACAGGGAGGGCAGCCCCAGCATTTT. Amino acid sequence: CASSIGQGGQPQHF.

This chain connects TRBV29-1 to TRBJ2-3, with 10 bases matching TRBD2. The germline gives CDR1 SQVTM, CDR2 ANQGSEA. V lost 5 bases to trimming and J lost 9 bases; unmatched junction nucleotides: 11. The CDR3 consists of 14 residues. The CDR3: CSVLPGLATVTQYF. As DNA, the CDR3 is TGCAGCGTTCTGCCGGGACTAGCGACCGTAACGCAGTATTTT.

This chain connects TRBV20-1 to TRBJ2-1, with 13 bases aligning to TRBD2. V shed 3 bases, J shed 6 bases, and the junction held 8 bases outside the gene matches. The CDR3 extends over 16 amino acids. Germline V lookup: CDR1 DFQATT, CDR2 SNEGSKA (reference sequence). CDR3 in amino acids: CSARATSGRARNEQFF. The CDR3 bases are TGCAGTGCTAGGGCAACTAGCGGGAGGGCCCGCAATGAGCAGTTCTTC.

The CDR3 protein is CASSLTVQDGYGYTF. CDR3 coding DNA: TGCGCCAGCAGCTTGACTGTCCAGGATGGATATGGCTACACCTTC. The V gene is TRBV5-1, the J gene TRBJ1-2; no definite D call. V lost 1 base, J lost 5 bases, and 15 bases lay in between. There are 15 residues in the CDR3. Per the germline V gene, CDR1 is SGHRS and CDR2 is YFSETQ.

Note on this clonotype: Because the CDR3 is missing its conserved closing phenylalanine or tryptophan, this is likely a read error. The chain has TRBV7-9 and TRBJ2-7, with 7 bases matching TRBD2. Germline loops: CDR1 SEHNR, CDR2 FQNEAQ (reference sequence). The CDR3 is 16 residues long. Trimming removed 1 base from V and 2 bases from J; junction bases left unmatched: 8. CDR3 residues: CASSLVSREATYEQYS. The CDR3 DNA reads TGTGCCAGCAGCTTAGTGTCTCGGGAGGCCACCTACGAGCAGTACTCC.

A few counts support this clonotype. The rearrangement uses TRBV27 and TRBJ1-1; no reliable D call. This CDR3 is 13 amino acids long. Trimming took 8 bases from V and 4 from J, leaving 14 bases between them. CDR1 is MNHEY and CDR2 is SMNVEV in the germline V gene (reference sequence). CDR3 coding DNA: TGTGCCAGCCTTCACCCCCCCGGCACTGAAGCTTTCTTT. It codes for CASLHPPGTEAFF.

On this clonotype itself: A read error may account for a junction end that differs from germline. This rearrangement joins TRBV6-9 to TRBJ2-1; maybe TRBD2 (6 bases). This CDR3 is built from 14 residues. Germline CDR1 and CDR2: MNHGY and SVAAGI. The CDR3 sequence: CAGSYERGGLEQFF. The CDR3 DNA follows: TGTGCCGGCAGTTACGAGAGGGGAGGTCTTGAGCAGTTCTTC.

This clonotype was found many times. The rearrangement uses TRBV7-2 and TRBJ2-1; no reliable D call. The germline V gene encodes CDR1 SGHTA and CDR2 FQGNSA. The CDR3 has 13 residues. The ends were cut back, 5 bases at V and 7 bases at J, with 12 bases in the middle. DNA for the CDR3: TGTGCCAGCAGCAAGCGAGCTCCGAATGAGCAGTTCTTC. Translating it yields CASSKRAPNEQFF. Supplemented by reference TRBV7-2 and TRBJ2-1, the full variable domain reads GAGVSQSPSNKVTEKGKDVELRCDPISGHTALYWYRQSLGQGLEFLIYFQGNSAPDKSGLPSDRFSAERTGGSVSTLTIQRTQQEDSAVYLCASSKRAPNEQFFGPGTRLTVL.

This clonotype was seen only a few times. The V call is TRBV11-2, the J call TRBJ2-4; 8 positions match TRBD1. The CDR3 spans 19 residues. CDR1 is SGHAT, CDR2 FQNNGV, per germline. J lost 5 bases, V lost 3 bases, and 18 bases had no gene match. The CDR3 nucleotides read TGTGCCAGCAGCTTGAGGACGGCATCGGGACAGGAAGGGGAAAACATTCAGTACTTC. This translates into CASSLRTASGQEGENIQYF. Based on the CDR3 plus reference TRBV11-2 and TRBJ2-4, the full variable domain is EAGVAQSPRYKIIEKRQSVAFWCNPISGHATLYWYQQILGQGPKLLIQFQNNGVVDDSQLPKDRFSAERLKGVDSTLKIQPAKLEDSAVYLCASSLRTASGQEGENIQYFGAGTRLSVL.